The 19 T cell receptor beta chains in this list originate from one sample, sequenced in a study of blood T cell repertoires in COVID-19. TCRdb keeps only in-frame clones here, not all; method: immunoSEQ multiplex PCR. The table lists about 190,000 clones, more than 80% of them singletons, with 0.5% to 0.55% in the top ten. The sequenced sample was peripheral blood. These receptors were obtained from a man in his forties or fifties with acute or convalescent COVID-19.

This chain uses TRBV6-6 with TRBJ2-3; 8 bases match TRBD1. V lost 7 bases, J lost 3 bases, and 9 bases stayed unmatched. The CDR3 length is 15 residues. The germline V gene has CDR1 MNHNY and CDR2 SVGAGI (reference sequence). The DNA of the CDR3 is TGTGCCAGCACCCCCGTAGGACAGGGTACAGATACGCAGTATTTT. Translation gives CASTPVGQGTDTQYF.

The rearrangement links TRBV7-2 to TRBJ1-1; 9 bases match TRBD1. Trimming cost V 5 bases and J 4 bases; bases outside gene matches: 8. In germline, CDR1 is SGHTA, CDR2 FQGNSA. This CDR3 has 15 residues. CDR3 DNA sequence: TGTGCCAGCAGCCAACAGGGGGCGCATTTCACTGAAGCTTTCTTT. It codes for CASSQQGAHFTEAFF.

The chain recombines TRBV7-9 with TRBJ1-4; 7 nucleotides agree with TRBD1. The ends lost 5 bases at V and 7 bases at J; junction bases unmatched: 7. Per germline, CDR1 SEHNR and CDR2 FQNEAQ (reference sequence). This CDR3 has 14 amino acids. The CDR3 is CASSPKTGSEKLFF. In nucleotides, the CDR3 is TGTGCCAGCAGCCCCAAGACAGGGAGTGAAAAACTGTTTTTT.

The rearrangement uses TRBV18 and TRBJ1-3; 8 nucleotides match TRBD1. In germline, CDR1 is KGHSH, CDR2 LQKENI. V dropped 3 bases and J dropped 0; count of bases not matched to a gene: 1. This CDR3 has 15 residues. The CDR3 spells CASSPGQVSGNTIYF. CDR3 sequence (DNA): TGTGCCAGCTCACCGGGACAGGTCTCTGGAAACACCATATATTTT.

This chain links TRBV11-1 with TRBJ1-1, with D unclear. Trimming took off 4 bases at V and 3 bases at J, with 9 bases between the two ends. CDR3 length: 13 amino acids. The V gene's germline CDR1 is SGHAT and CDR2 FQDESV (reference sequence). CDR3 sequence reads: CASSYGEDTEAFF. DNA for the CDR3: TGTGCCAGCAGCTACGGGGAGGACACTGAAGCTTTCTTT. Filled out from reference TRBV11-1 and TRBJ1-1, the complete variable domain reads EAEVAQSPRYKITEKSQAVAFWCDPISGHATLYWYRQILGQGPELLVQFQDESVVDDSQLPKDRFSAERLKGVDSTLKIQPAELGDSAMYLCASSYGEDTEAFFGQGTRLTVV.

V usage is TRBV19 and J usage is TRBJ2-1, with TRBD2 matching 8 bases. Germline V gene data show CDR1 as LNHDA and CDR2 as SQIVND (reference sequence). V shed 3 bases and J 8 bases; nucleotides not matched to a gene: 12. The CDR3 covers 16 residues. CDR3 coding DNA: TGTGCCAGTAGTATGGATTGGAAGCGGGAGAGAGATGAGCAGTTCTTC. Translating it yields CASSMDWKRERDEQFF.

The V gene is TRBV7-9, the J gene TRBJ1-1; no clear D. CDR3 length equals 14 residues. The germline V gene has CDR1 SEHNR and CDR2 FQNEAQ (reference sequence). Trimming took off 6 bases at V and 0 bases at J, with 11 bases between the two ends. The CDR3 region is CASRRGFMNTEAFF. CDR3 nucleotides: TGTGCCAGCAGGCGGGGTTTTATGAACACTGAAGCTTTCTTT.

The chain joins TRBV27 to TRBJ2-2; possibly TRBD1 for D (6 bases). This CDR3 has 13 amino acids. Trimming shortened V by 5 bases and J by 4 bases, and 8 bases separated the two germline ends. In germline, CDR1 is MNHEY, CDR2 SMNVEV (reference sequence). The CDR3 loop is CASSTGITGELFF. For the CDR3, the DNA is TGTGCCAGCAGTACAGGGATCACCGGGGAGCTGTTTTTT.

The chain employs TRBV5-6 and TRBJ1-6; D remains unclear. This CDR3 has 14 amino acids. Trimming cost V 0 bases and J 7 bases, with 8 bases left between them. Germline assignment: CDR1 SGHDT and CDR2 YYEEEE. CDR3 DNA: TGTGCCAGCAGCTTGGTAGCAAAAAATTCACCCCTCCACTTT. Its translation: CASSLVAKNSPLHF.

The rearrangement uses TRBV11-3 and TRBJ1-3, with TRBD1 matching 9 bases. Germline CDR1 SGHNT, CDR2 YENEEA. Trimming took 5 bases from V and 4 from J; bases not matched to a gene: 12. This CDR3 has 17 residues. CDR3 region: CASSPGQGRFGGNTIYF. The CDR3 DNA sequence: TGTGCCAGCAGCCCGGGACAGGGAAGGTTCGGAGGAAACACCATATATTTT.

This chain links TRBV28 with TRBJ2-3; 9 bases match TRBD2. The CDR3 has 20 residues. The junction had 19 bases not matched to a gene; V was cut back by 6 bases and J by 0 bases. CDR1 and CDR2 (germline): MDHEN, SYDVKM. The CDR3 loop is CASSTNPLAGHLSSTDTQYF. The CDR3 DNA reads as TGTGCCAGCAGCACAAACCCCCTAGCGGGGCACTTATCTAGCACAGATACGCAGTATTTT.

The rearrangement joins TRBV28 to TRBJ1-5, with unresolved D. V was shortened by 5 bases and J by 0 bases, with 5 bases between the two germline ends. The CDR3 extends over 13 amino acids. Germline CDR1 MDHEN, CDR2 SYDVKM. The CDR3 DNA follows: TGTGCCAGCAGTCTAAATAGCAATCAGCCCCAGCATTTT. It codes for CASSLNSNQPQHF.

The chain employs TRBV28 and TRBJ2-2, with D possibly being TRBD1 (6 bases). The CDR3 contains 15 residues. Germline assignment: CDR1 MDHEN and CDR2 SYDVKM. Trimming removed 6 bases at V and 2 bases at J, with 13 bases between. CDR3 DNA: TGTGCCAGCAGGGCTACAGGGTTCAACACCGGGGAGCTGTTTTTT. This codes for CASRATGFNTGELFF.

This CDR3 reads CASSLYRPGQGAYEQYF. The CDR3 DNA reads as TGCGCCAGCAGCTTGTACCGGCCGGGACAGGGCGCTTACGAGCAGTACTTC. The chain carries TRBV5-1 and TRBJ2-7; 9 positions match TRBD1. There are 17 residues in the CDR3. With 1 base clipped from V and 4 bases from J, the junction kept 12 bases outside the gene matches. Per germline, CDR1 SGHRS and CDR2 YFSETQ.

The chain recombines TRBV11-2 with TRBJ2-3; 10 nucleotides line up with TRBD1. Germline values: CDR1 SGHAT, CDR2 FQNNGV. V was pared by 5 bases and J by 6 bases, with 8 bases of the junction left unmatched. The CDR3 sequence is 15 residues long. This CDR3 reads CASSLRQGAADTQYF. In DNA form, the CDR3 reads TGTGCCAGCAGCCTAAGACAGGGGGCAGCTGATACGCAGTATTTT.

The chain employs TRBV29-1 and TRBJ1-1; D gene ambiguous. V was clipped by 0 bases and J by 0 bases, with 11 bases between them. CDR3 size: 15 residues. Germline CDR1 and CDR2: SQVTM and ANQGSEA. DNA of the CDR3: TGCAGCGTTGAAGATAGCGGTGGCATGAACACTGAAGCTTTCTTT. As protein: CSVEDSGGMNTEAFF.

J is TRBJ1-2 and V is TRBV7-3; D is unresolved. Per germline, CDR1 SGHTA and CDR2 FQGTGA. V lost 4 bases and J lost 8, with 14 bases in between. The length of the CDR3 is 13 residues. The chain's CDR3 is CASSSQSRGGYTF. CDR3 bases: TGTGCCAGCAGCTCACAGAGTCGTGGAGGCTACACCTTC.

The V and J genes are TRBV18 and TRBJ1-5; 7 nucleotides line up with TRBD1. CDR3 length: 14 amino acids. Germline CDR1 KGHSH, CDR2 LQKENI. Trimming removed 5 bases from V and 4 bases from J; junction bases left unmatched: 5. The CDR3 loop reads CASSVDRANQPQHF. The CDR3 region has the DNA TGTGCCAGCTCAGTCGACAGGGCAAATCAGCCCCAGCATTTT.

This chain joins TRBV7-9 and TRBJ2-2; 9 nucleotides match TRBD1. The CDR3 length is 16 residues. Germline V lookup: CDR1 SEHNR, CDR2 FQNEAQ (reference sequence). Trimming at V came to 5 bases and at J to 5 bases, leaving 9 bases not matched to a gene. CDR3: CASSQGQGIGTGELFF. For the CDR3, the DNA is TGTGCCAGCAGCCAAGGACAGGGGATAGGGACCGGGGAGCTGTTTTTT.